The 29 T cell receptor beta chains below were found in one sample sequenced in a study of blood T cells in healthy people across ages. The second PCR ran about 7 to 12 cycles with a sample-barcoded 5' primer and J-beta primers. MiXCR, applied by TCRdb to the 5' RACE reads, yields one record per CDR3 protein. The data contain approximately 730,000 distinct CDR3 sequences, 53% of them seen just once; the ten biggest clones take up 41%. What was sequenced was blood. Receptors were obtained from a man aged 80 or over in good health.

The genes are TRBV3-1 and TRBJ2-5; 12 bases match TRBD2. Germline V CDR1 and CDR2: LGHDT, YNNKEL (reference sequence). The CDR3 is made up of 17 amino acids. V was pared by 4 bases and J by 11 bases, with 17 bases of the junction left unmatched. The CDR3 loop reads CASSLTPTSGSFNEQYF. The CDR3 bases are TGTGCCAGCAGCCTTACTCCGACTAGCGGGAGTTTCAATGAGCAGTACTTC.

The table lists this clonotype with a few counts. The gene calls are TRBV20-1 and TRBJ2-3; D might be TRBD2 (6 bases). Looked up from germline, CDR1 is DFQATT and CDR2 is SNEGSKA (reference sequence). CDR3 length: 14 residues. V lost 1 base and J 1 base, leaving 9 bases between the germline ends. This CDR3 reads CSARGLGRTDTQYF. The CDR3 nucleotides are TGCAGTGCTAGAGGACTAGGGCGCACAGATACGCAGTATTTT.

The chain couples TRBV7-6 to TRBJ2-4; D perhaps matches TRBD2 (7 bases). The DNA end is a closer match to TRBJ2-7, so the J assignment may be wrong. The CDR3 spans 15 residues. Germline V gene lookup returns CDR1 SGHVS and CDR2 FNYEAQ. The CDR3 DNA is TGTGCCAGCAGCTTGAAGAGGGGGGGCTCCTACGAGCAGTACTTC. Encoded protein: CASSLKRGGSYEQYF.

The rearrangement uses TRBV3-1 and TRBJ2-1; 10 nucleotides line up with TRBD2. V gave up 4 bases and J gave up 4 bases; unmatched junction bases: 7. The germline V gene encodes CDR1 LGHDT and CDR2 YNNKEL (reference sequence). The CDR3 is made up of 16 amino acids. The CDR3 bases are TGTGCCAGCAGCCGGCCCGGGACTAGCGCTTACAATGAGCAGTTCTTC. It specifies CASSRPGTSAYNEQFF.

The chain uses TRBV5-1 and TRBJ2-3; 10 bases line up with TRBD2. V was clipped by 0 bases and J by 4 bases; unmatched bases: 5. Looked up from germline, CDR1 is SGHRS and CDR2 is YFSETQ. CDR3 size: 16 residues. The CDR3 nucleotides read TGCGCCAGCAGCTTGGAGCCTAGCGGGAGTGCAGATACGCAGTATTTT. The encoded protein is CASSLEPSGSADTQYF.

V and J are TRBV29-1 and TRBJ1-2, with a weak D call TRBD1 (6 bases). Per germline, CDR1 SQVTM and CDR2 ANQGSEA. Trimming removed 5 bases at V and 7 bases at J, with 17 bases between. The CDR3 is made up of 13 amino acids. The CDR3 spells CSVLGTTELGYTF. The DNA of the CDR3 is TGCAGCGTTCTCGGGACAACGGAGCTTGGCTACACCTTC.

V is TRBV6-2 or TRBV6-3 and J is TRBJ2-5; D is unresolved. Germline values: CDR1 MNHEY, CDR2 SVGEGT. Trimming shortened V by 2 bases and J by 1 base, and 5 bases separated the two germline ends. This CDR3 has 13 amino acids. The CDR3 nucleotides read TGTGCCAGCAGTTACCGAATCCAAGAGACCCAGTACTTC. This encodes CASSYRIQETQYF.

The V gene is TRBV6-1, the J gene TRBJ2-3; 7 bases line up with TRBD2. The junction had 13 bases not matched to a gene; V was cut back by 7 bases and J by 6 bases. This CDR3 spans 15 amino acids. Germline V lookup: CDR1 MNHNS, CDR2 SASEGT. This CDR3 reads CASKKTVGTTDTQYF. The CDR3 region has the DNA TGTGCCAGCAAAAAAACGGTAGGGACTACGGATACGCAGTATTTT.

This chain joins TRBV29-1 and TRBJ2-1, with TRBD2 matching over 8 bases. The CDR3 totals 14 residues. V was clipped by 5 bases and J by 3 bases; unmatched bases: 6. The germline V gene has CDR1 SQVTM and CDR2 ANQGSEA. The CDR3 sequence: CSVRTSRSYNEQFF. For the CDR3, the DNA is TGCAGCGTTCGGACTAGCCGGAGCTACAATGAGCAGTTCTTC.

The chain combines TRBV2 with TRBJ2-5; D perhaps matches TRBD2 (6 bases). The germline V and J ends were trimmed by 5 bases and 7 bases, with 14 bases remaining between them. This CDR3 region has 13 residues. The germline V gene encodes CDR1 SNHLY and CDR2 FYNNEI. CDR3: CASSFRLEATQYF. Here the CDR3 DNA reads TGTGCCAGCAGTTTTCGACTAGAAGCGACCCAGTACTTC.

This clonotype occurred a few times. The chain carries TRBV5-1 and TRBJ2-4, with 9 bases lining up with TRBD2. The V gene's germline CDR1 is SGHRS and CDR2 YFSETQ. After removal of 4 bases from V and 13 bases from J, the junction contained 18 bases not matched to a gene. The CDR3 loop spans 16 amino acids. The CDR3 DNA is TGCGCCAGCAGCCGGATCTCTAGCGGAGGCGGGGGGGAGCAGTACTTC. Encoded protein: CASSRISSGGGGEQYF.

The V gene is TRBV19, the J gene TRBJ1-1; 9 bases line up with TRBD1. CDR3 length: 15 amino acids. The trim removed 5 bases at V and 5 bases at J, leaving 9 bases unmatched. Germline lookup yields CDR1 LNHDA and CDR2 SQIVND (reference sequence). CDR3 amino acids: CASSARQGGRTEAFF. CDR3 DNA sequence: TGTGCCAGTAGTGCCCGACAGGGGGGCAGGACTGAAGCTTTCTTT.

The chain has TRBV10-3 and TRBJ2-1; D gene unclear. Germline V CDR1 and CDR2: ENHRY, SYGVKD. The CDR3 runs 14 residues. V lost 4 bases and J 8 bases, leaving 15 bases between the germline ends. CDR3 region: CAISASVTVDEQFF. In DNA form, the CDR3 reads TGTGCCATCAGTGCGTCGGTCACCGTCGATGAGCAGTTCTTC.

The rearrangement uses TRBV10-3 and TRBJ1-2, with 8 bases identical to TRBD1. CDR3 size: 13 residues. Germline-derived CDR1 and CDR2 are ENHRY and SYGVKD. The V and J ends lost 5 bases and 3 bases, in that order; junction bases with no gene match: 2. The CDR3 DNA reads TGTGCCATCAGTCAGGACAGGGACTATGGCTACACCTTC. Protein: CAISQDRDYGYTF.

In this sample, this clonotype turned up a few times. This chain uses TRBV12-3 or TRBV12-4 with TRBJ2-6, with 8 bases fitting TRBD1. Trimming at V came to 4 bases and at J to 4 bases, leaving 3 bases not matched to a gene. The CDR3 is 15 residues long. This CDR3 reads CASSSRGPGANVLTF. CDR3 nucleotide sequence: TGTGCCAGCAGTTCCAGGGGGCCAGGGGCCAACGTCCTGACTTTC.

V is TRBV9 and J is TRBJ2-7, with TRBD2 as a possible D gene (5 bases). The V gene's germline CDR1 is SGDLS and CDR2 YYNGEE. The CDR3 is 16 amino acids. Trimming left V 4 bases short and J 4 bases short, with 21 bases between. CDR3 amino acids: CASSPRVEGRAYEQYF. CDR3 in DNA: TGTGCCAGCAGCCCGCGAGTCGAGGGAAGGGCGTACGAGCAGTACTTC.

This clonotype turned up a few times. The CDR3 loop reads CAISESTSGSYEQYF. CDR3 DNA sequence: TGTGCCATCAGTGAGTCCACTAGCGGGAGTTACGAGCAGTACTTC. The chain uses TRBV10-3 and TRBJ2-7, with 11 bases identical to TRBD2. Trimming removed 0 bases from V and 4 bases from J; junction bases left unmatched: 2. The CDR3 sequence is 15 residues long. Germline CDR1 reads ENHRY; CDR2 reads SYGVKD.

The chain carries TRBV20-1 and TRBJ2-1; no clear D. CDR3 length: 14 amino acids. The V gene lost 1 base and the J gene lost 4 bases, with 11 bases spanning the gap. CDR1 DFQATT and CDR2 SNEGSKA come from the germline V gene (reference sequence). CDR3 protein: CSARVASTYNEQFF. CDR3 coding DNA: TGCAGTGCTAGAGTTGCGTCCACGTACAATGAGCAGTTCTTC.

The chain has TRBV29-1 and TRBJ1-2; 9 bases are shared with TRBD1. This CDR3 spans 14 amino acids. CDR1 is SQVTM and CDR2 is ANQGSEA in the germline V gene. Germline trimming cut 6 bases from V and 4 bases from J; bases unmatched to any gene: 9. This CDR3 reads CSVGRGQGSYGYTF. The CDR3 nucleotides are TGCAGCGTGGGAAGGGGACAGGGAAGCTATGGCTACACCTTC.

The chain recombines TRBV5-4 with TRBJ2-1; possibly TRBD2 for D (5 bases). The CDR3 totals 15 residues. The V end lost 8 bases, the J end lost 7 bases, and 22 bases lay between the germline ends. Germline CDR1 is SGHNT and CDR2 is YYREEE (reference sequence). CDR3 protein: CASSGQGLTKNEQFF. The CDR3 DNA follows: TGTGCCAGTAGTGGCCAAGGACTTACTAAGAATGAGCAGTTCTTC.

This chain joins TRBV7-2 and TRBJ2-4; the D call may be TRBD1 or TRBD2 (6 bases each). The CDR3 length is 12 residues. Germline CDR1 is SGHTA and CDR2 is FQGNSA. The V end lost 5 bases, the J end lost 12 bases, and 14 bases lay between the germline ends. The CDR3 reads CASSREGGNQYF. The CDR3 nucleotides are TGTGCCAGCAGCCGAGAGGGGGGCAATCAGTACTTC.

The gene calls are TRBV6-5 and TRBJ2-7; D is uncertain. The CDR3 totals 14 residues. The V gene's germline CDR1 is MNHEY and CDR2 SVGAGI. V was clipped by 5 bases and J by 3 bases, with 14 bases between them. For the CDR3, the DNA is TGTGCCAGCAGTCGTACCGAGCTCTACTACGAGCAGTACTTC. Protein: CASSRTELYYEQYF.

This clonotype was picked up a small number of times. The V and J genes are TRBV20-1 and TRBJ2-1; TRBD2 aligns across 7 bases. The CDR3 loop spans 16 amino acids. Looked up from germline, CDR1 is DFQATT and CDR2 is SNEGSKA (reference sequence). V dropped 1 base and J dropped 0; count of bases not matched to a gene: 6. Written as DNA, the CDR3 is TGCAGTGCTAGAGTATGGCGGGGGACCTCCTACAATGAGCAGTTCTTC. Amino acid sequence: CSARVWRGTSYNEQFF.

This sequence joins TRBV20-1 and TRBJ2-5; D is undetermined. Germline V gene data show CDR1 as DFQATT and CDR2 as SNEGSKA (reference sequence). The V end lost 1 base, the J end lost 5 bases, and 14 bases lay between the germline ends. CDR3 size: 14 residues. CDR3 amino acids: CSARAVSGWETQYF. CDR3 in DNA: TGCAGTGCTAGAGCCGTATCGGGCTGGGAGACCCAGTACTTC.

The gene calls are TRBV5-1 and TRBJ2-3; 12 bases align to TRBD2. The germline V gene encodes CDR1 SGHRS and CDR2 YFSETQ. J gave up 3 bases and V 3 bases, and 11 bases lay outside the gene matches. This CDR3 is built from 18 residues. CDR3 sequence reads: CASSSSSGRALGTDTQYF. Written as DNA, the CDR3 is TGCGCCAGCAGCTCCTCTAGCGGGAGGGCCCTTGGGACAGATACGCAGTATTTT.

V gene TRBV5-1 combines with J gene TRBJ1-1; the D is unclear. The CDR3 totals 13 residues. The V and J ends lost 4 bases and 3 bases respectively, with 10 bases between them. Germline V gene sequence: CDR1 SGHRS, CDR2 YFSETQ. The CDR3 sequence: CASSVQVDTEAFF. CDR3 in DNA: TGCGCCAGCAGCGTTCAGGTTGACACTGAAGCTTTCTTT. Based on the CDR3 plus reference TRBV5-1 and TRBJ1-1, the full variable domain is KAGVTQTPRYLIKTRGQQVTLSCSPISGHRSVSWYQQTPGQGLQFLFEYFSETQRNKGNFPGRFSGRQFSNSRSEMNVSTLELGDSALYLCASSVQVDTEAFFGQGTRLTVV.

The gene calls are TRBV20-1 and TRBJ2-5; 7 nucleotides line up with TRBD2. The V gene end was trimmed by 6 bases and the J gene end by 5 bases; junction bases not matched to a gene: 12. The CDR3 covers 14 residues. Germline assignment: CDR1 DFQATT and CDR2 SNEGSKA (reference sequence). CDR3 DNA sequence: TGCAGTGCCGACCCCGCGGGAGTGGGTGAGACCCAGTACTTC. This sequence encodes CSADPAGVGETQYF.

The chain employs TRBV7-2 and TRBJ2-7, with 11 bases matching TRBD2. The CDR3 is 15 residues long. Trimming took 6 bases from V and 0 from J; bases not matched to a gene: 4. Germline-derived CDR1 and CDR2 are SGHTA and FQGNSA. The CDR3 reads CASSMGLAASYEQYF. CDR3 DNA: TGTGCCAGCAGTATGGGACTAGCGGCCTCCTACGAGCAGTACTTC.

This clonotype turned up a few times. In DNA form, the CDR3 reads TGTGCCAGCAGACTAGATGCAGATACGCAGTATTTT. Amino acid sequence: CASRLDADTQYF. The chain uses TRBV25-1 and TRBJ2-3; D is perhaps TRBD2 (5 bases). CDR1 is MGHDK, CDR2 SYGVNS, per germline. V lost 6 bases to trimming and J lost 4 bases, with 8 bases between them. The length of the CDR3 is 12 residues.